The present T cell receptor (beta chain) was sequenced within a study of CD8 T cells in Susac syndrome. Study details: Patients with Susac syndrome who were sequenced included more than 5 with active disease and 8 or 9 in remission. Study conclusions and caveats: The study's TCR sequencing and HLA analysis covered a relatively small number of individuals, and the study acknowledged this.

Random hexamers were used to reverse transcribe 0.5 to 1 ug of RNA. The method of amplification for TCR beta CDR3 was immunoSEQ multiplex PCR, covering 54 Vbeta and 13 Jbeta. MiXCR, applied by TCRdb to the immunoSEQ multiplex PCR reads, yields one record per CDR3 protein. The top ten clones hold around 0.12% of a sample with around 170,000 distinct CDR3 sequences, approximately 94% of them seen once. All included Susac syndrome patients satisfied recently defined diagnostic criteria for definite or probable disease. With respect to this clonotype: Its antigen remains unidentified.

Germline trimming cut 6 bases from V and 5 bases from J; bases unmatched to any gene: 7. Germline assignment: CDR1 SQVTM and CDR2 ANQGSEA. The length of the CDR3 is 13 residues. The chain is built from TRBV29-1 and TRBJ2-5; TRBD1 matches 9 bases. This sequence originates from a human donor with Susac syndrome. Sequencing input: CD4+ T cells from PBMCs. The CDR3, as DNA: TGCAGCGTGATACAGGGGGCAGATGAGACCCAGTACTTC. Translating gives CSVIQGADETQYF.